The 19 T cell receptor beta chains presented below share a single source sample, sequenced in a study of CD8+CD57+ T cells in acquired aplastic anemia. Genomic DNA, serving as template, underwent TCR beta VDJ and CDR3 profiling. TCRdb passed the reads through MiXCR, listing each CDR3 protein once. The sample yields 200,000 to 250,000 distinct CDR3 sequences, almost 35% seen once. The sequenced sample consisted of sorted CD4+, CD8+, or CD8+CD57+ T cells (not recorded which) from PBMCs. The origin of the receptors is a human donor in good health, serving as a control.

The V call is TRBV2, the J call TRBJ1-2; 8 bases line up with TRBD1. Per germline, CDR1 SNHLY and CDR2 FYNNEI. The CDR3 runs to 15 residues. Losses at the gene ends were 5 bases for V and 5 bases for J; bases not matched to a gene: 10. The CDR3 sequence: CASSRGQAGEYGYTF. The DNA for the CDR3 is TGTGCCAGCAGTAGGGGACAGGCGGGCGAATATGGCTACACCTTC. The whole variable domain, remainder taken from reference TRBV2 and TRBJ1-2, is EPEVTQTPSHQVTQMGQEVILRCVPISNHLYFYWYRQILGQKVEFLVSFYNNEISEKSEIFDDQFSVERPDGSNFTLKIRSTKLEDSAMYFCASSRGQAGEYGYTFGSGTRLTVV.

This clonotype has more than one count but fewer than ten. Written as DNA, the CDR3 is TGTGCCAGCAGCCAAGAGTGGGGCTCCTACAATGAGCAGTTCTTC. As protein: CASSQEWGSYNEQFF. The gene calls are TRBV3-1 and TRBJ2-1; D is uncertain. Looked up from germline, CDR1 is LGHDT and CDR2 is YNNKEL (reference sequence). CDR3 length: 15 amino acids. V was pared by 0 bases and J by 0 bases, with 6 bases between.

The chain couples TRBV20-1 to TRBJ2-3, with no clear D. The CDR3 contains 14 residues. The germline gives CDR1 DFQATT, CDR2 SNEGSKA (reference sequence). The V gene lost 6 bases and the J gene lost 2 bases, with 15 bases spanning the gap. The CDR3 bases are TGCAGTGCAACTGCAGGAAAAGTCACAGATACGCAGTATTTT. This translates into CSATAGKVTDTQYF.

This clonotype was observed many times. The rearrangement links TRBV3-1 to TRBJ2-7, with D possibly TRBD1 on 6 matching bases. Trimming took 0 bases from V and 4 from J, leaving 10 bases between them. Germline assignment: CDR1 LGHDT and CDR2 YNNKEL (reference sequence). The CDR3 runs to 14 residues. This chain's CDR3 is CASSQESGVYEQYF. CDR3 bases: TGTGCCAGCAGCCAAGAGTCAGGGGTTTACGAGCAGTACTTC.

This clonotype was seen a few times. This rearrangement joins TRBV12-3 or TRBV12-4 to TRBJ2-2, with a tentative D call TRBD2 (5 bases). Trimming took 4 bases from V and 0 from J, leaving 9 bases between them. The length of the CDR3 is 15 residues. CDR3 sequence reads: CASSWRRANTGELFF. The CDR3 region has the DNA TGTGCCAGCAGTTGGCGGCGGGCGAACACCGGGGAGCTGTTTTTT.

This CDR3 reads CAISESRGIYGYTF. In DNA form, the CDR3 reads TGTGCCATCAGTGAAAGCAGGGGTATCTATGGCTACACCTTC. The chain combines TRBV10-3 with TRBJ1-2, with D possibly being TRBD1 (6 bases). The germline V gene encodes CDR1 ENHRY and CDR2 SYGVKD. V shed 3 bases and J shed 4 bases, with 12 bases lying between them. There are 14 residues in the CDR3.

This clonotype was observed many times. The rearrangement joins TRBV4-1 to TRBJ2-7; D gene uncertain. The length of the CDR3 is 15 residues. V shed 1 base and J shed 3 bases, with 13 bases lying between them. CDR1 is MGHRA and CDR2 is YSYEKL in the germline V gene. Here the CDR3 reads CASSQVGTEFYEQYF. CDR3 nucleotides: TGCGCCAGCAGCCAAGTAGGCACAGAGTTCTACGAGCAGTACTTC.

The DNA of the CDR3 is TGTGCCATCAGGGGGACAGGGGGAGAGAACACTGAAGCTTTCTTT. It yields the protein CAIRGTGGENTEAFF. This chain links TRBV10-3 with TRBJ1-1, with TRBD1 matching 11 bases. The germline V gene has CDR1 ENHRY and CDR2 SYGVKD. With V trimmed by 6 bases and J by 1 base, 4 bases remained unmatched. The CDR3 loop spans 15 amino acids.

The rearrangement uses TRBV2 and TRBJ2-5, with a tentative D call TRBD2 (5 bases). CDR1 SNHLY and CDR2 FYNNEI come from the germline V gene. With 1 base removed from V and 9 bases from J, the gap between germline ends came to 15 bases. CDR3 length: 14 residues. The CDR3 DNA follows: TGTGCCAGCAGTGAAGACCGTAGTTGGGAGCCCCAGTACTTC. Amino acid sequence: CASSEDRSWEPQYF.

This rearrangement joins TRBV19 to TRBJ1-5; 9 bases map to TRBD1. The CDR3 covers 14 residues. The germline V gene encodes CDR1 LNHDA and CDR2 SQIVND (reference sequence). V shed 7 bases, J shed 11 bases, and the junction held 12 bases outside the gene matches. This chain's CDR3 is CASTEQRDRATQHF. CDR3 nucleotide sequence: TGTGCCAGTACTGAACAACGGGACAGGGCAACCCAGCATTTT. Variable domain in full (rest from reference TRBV19 and TRBJ1-5): DGGITQSPKYLFRKEGQNVTLSCEQNLNHDAMYWYRQDPGQGLRLIYYSQIVNDFQKGDIAEGYSVSREKKESFPLTVTSAQKNPTAFYLCASTEQRDRATQHFGDGTRLSIL.

This chain joins TRBV5-6 and TRBJ1-5; 8 nucleotides align to TRBD1. Germline V gene data show CDR1 as SGHDT and CDR2 as YYEEEE. V dropped 0 bases and J dropped 3; count of bases not matched to a gene: 2. The CDR3 is 15 amino acids. For the CDR3, the DNA is TGTGCCAGCAGCTTGGGACAGGGGTACAATCAGCCCCAGCATTTT. This encodes CASSLGQGYNQPQHF.

The chain couples TRBV10-2 to TRBJ1-2, with unresolved D. The CDR3 has 13 amino acids. Germline V lookup: CDR1 WSHSY, CDR2 SAAADI. Between the trimmed V and J ends, which lost 5 bases and 4 bases, there was a span of 11 bases. CDR3 loop: CASSFGTSYGYTF. The DNA of the CDR3 is TGCGCCAGCAGTTTTGGCACCTCCTATGGCTACACCTTC.

This chain links TRBV19 with TRBJ2-7; unclear D gene. This CDR3 spans 13 amino acids. CDR1 is LNHDA and CDR2 is SQIVND in the germline V gene (reference sequence). V gave up 5 bases and J gave up 2 bases, with 10 bases separating them. CDR3 DNA: TGTGCCAGTAGTTTTCCCGGCCCCTACGAGCAGTACTTC. Translated: CASSFPGPYEQYF.

V and J are TRBV9 and TRBJ1-1; D not resolved. This CDR3 contains 13 residues. Trimming removed 4 bases from V and 7 bases from J, with 14 bases in between. Germline CDR1 is SGDLS and CDR2 is YYNGEE. CDR3 DNA: TGTGCCAGCAGCTCACGGGGAGAGGGTGAAGCTTTCTTT. Protein: CASSSRGEGEAFF.

This clonotype appeared many times. Here the CDR3 DNA reads TGTGCCATCAGTGGGGGGGCCCGGACTGGCTATGGCTACACCTTC. Translation: CAISGGARTGYGYTF. The rearrangement joins TRBV10-3 to TRBJ1-2, with D possibly TRBD1 on 6 matching bases. Trimming left V 4 bases short and J 4 bases short, with 16 bases between. CDR1 and CDR2 (germline): ENHRY, SYGVKD. The CDR3 is made up of 15 amino acids.

This clonotype has at least ten counts. V usage is TRBV2 and J usage is TRBJ1-1; a weak D match, TRBD1 (5 bases). The V and J ends lost 3 bases and 7 bases respectively, with 9 bases between them. This CDR3 is built from 12 residues. Looked up from germline, CDR1 is SNHLY and CDR2 is FYNNEI. The CDR3 DNA is TGTGCCAGCAGTGACATGGGGCGTGAAGCTTTCTTT. Translating gives CASSDMGREAFF. Full variable domain (outside the CDR3, taken from reference TRBV2 and TRBJ1-1): EPEVTQTPSHQVTQMGQEVILRCVPISNHLYFYWYRQILGQKVEFLVSFYNNEISEKSEIFDDQFSVERPDGSNFTLKIRSTKLEDSAMYFCASSDMGREAFFGQGTRLTVV.

This clonotype was seen repeatedly, ten times or more. The CDR3 coding sequence is TGTGCCAGCAGTTACTCGGAGGGGACAGAGTCCTACGAGCAGTACTTC. It translates to CASSYSEGTESYEQYF. The gene calls are TRBV6-2 or TRBV6-3 and TRBJ2-7; tentatively, D is TRBD1 (7 bases). Germline CDR1 is MNHEY and CDR2 is SVGEGT. The CDR3 sequence is 16 residues long. V gave up 0 bases and J gave up 1 base, with 13 bases separating them.

This sequence joins TRBV9 and TRBJ2-3; possibly TRBD1 for D (5 bases). This CDR3 has 14 amino acids. Trimming took off 3 bases at V and 5 bases at J, with 13 bases between the two ends. CDR1 and CDR2 (germline): SGDLS, YYNGEE. The CDR3 here is CASSAVGRGDTQYF. The CDR3 DNA reads as TGTGCCAGCAGCGCCGTGGGTAGGGGAGATACGCAGTATTTT.

In its sample, this clonotype was seen many times. The chain couples TRBV18 to TRBJ2-5; D unresolved. The CDR3 has 15 residues. The germline V gene has CDR1 KGHSH and CDR2 LQKENI. Trimming removed 0 bases from V and 4 bases from J, with 12 bases in between. The CDR3 sequence is CASSPPYFQRETQYF. The CDR3 DNA reads TGTGCCAGCTCACCACCCTACTTTCAAAGAGAGACCCAGTACTTC.